A single sample is the source of the 12 T cell receptor beta chains below, sequenced in a study of cytomegalovirus exposure and HLA in healthy donors. The PCR employed 60 Vbeta primers together with 13 Jbeta primers. The assay was immunoSEQ multiplex PCR, and TCRdb's table has in-frame clones only and misses some. The sample lists roughly 150,000 clones; about 80% were seen once. The material sequenced was PBMCs. Every receptor here comes from a man between 25 and 39 years old in good health and CMV-seronegative.

The rearrangement links TRBV28 to TRBJ2-7; D is unresolved. The CDR3 runs to 11 residues. V was clipped by 1 base and J by 6 bases, with 4 bases between them. Germline CDR1 MDHEN, CDR2 SYDVKM. CDR3 DNA: TGTGCCAGCAGTTTATCGGTCGAGCAGTACTTC. This translates into CASSLSVEQYF.

This chain joins TRBV30 and TRBJ1-1; weak D call: TRBD1 (5 bases). The CDR3 runs 14 residues. Trimming cost V 4 bases and J 3 bases, with 15 bases left between them. Germline CDR1 is GTSNPN and CDR2 is SVGIG (reference sequence). CDR3 amino acids: CAWNRGALDTEAFF. In nucleotides, the CDR3 is TGTGCCTGGAACCGCGGGGCCTTGGACACTGAAGCTTTCTTT.

The V call is TRBV4-1, the J call TRBJ1-1, with a weak D call TRBD1 (5 bases). The CDR3 has 15 residues. Per germline, CDR1 MGHRA and CDR2 YSYEKL. The ends were cut back, 0 bases at V and 5 bases at J, with 13 bases in the middle. The CDR3: CASSQDGQGGTEAFF. Written as DNA, the CDR3 is TGCGCCAGCAGCCAAGACGGGCAGGGTGGGACTGAAGCTTTCTTT.

The chain is built from TRBV7-2 and TRBJ2-6, with a weak D call TRBD1 (5 bases). CDR1 and CDR2 (germline): SGHTA, FQGNSA. Trimming removed 6 bases from V and 2 bases from J, with 5 bases in between. This CDR3 comprises 13 residues. CDR3 bases: TGTGCCAGCAGAGGGGCTGGGGCCAACGTCCTGACTTTC. The encoded protein is CASRGAGANVLTF.

In its sample, this clone was seen a few times. This chain uses TRBV6-5 with TRBJ1-1, with 7 bases lining up with TRBD1. The germline gives CDR1 MNHEY, CDR2 SVGAGI. CDR3 size: 16 residues. V shed 4 bases, J shed 3 bases, and the junction held 11 bases outside the gene matches. CDR3 loop: CASSSGQAGRDTEAFF. The DNA of the CDR3 is TGTGCCAGCAGTTCAGGACAGGCCGGGAGGGACACTGAAGCTTTCTTT.

The V gene is TRBV27, the J gene TRBJ2-3; perhaps TRBD2 as D (6 bases). V lost 7 bases, J lost 5 bases, and 19 bases lay in between. The CDR3 consists of 15 residues. The germline CDR1 and CDR2 sequences are MNHEY and SMNVEV (reference sequence). In DNA, the CDR3 is TGTGCCAGCACCCTTGGGGCTAGGCGGGGAGATACGCAGTATTTT. The encoded protein is CASTLGARRGDTQYF.

The chain joins TRBV29-1 to TRBJ2-7, with 7 positions matching TRBD2. Germline V gives CDR1 SQVTM, CDR2 ANQGSEA. After removal of 3 bases from V and 5 bases from J, the junction contained 10 bases not matched to a gene. The CDR3 length is 14 residues. The chain's CDR3 is CSVEGTTPPHEQYF. The CDR3 nucleotides read TGCAGCGTTGAGGGGACTACCCCGCCCCACGAGCAGTACTTC.

The V and J genes are TRBV7-2 and TRBJ1-2, with a possible D match to TRBD1 (5 bases). CDR3 size: 14 residues. V lost 1 base, J lost 8 bases, and 14 bases lay in between. The germline CDR1 and CDR2 sequences are SGHTA and FQGNSA. For the CDR3, the DNA is TGTGCCAGCAGCTTAGGACAGCCAGGGTGGGGCTACACCTTC. It codes for CASSLGQPGWGYTF.

CDR3 region: CSGGREQFF. DNA of the CDR3: TGCAGCGGGGGGCGTGAGCAGTTCTTC. This sequence joins TRBV29-1 and TRBJ2-1, with TRBD1 as a possible D gene (6 bases). This CDR3 has 9 amino acids. V was trimmed by 7 bases and J by 9 bases, leaving 7 bases between them. Germline assignment: CDR1 SQVTM and CDR2 ANQGSEA.

The chain carries TRBV6-5 and TRBJ1-2, with 7 bases that match TRBD1. The CDR3 has 13 residues. V dropped 7 bases and J dropped 8; count of bases not matched to a gene: 10. Germline V gene data show CDR1 as MNHEY and CDR2 as SVGAGI. The CDR3: CASTSGQRRGYTF. The CDR3 coding sequence is TGTGCCAGCACCTCGGGACAGCGTCGCGGCTACACCTTC.

V gene TRBV6-1 combines with J gene TRBJ1-1, with D possibly matching TRBD1 (6 bases). Trimming pared 1 base from V and 5 bases from J, leaving 17 bases between. The CDR3 runs 16 residues. The germline CDR1 and CDR2 sequences are MNHNS and SASEGT. CDR3 protein: CASSEVGTGSGTEAFF. CDR3 sequence (DNA): TGTGCCAGCAGTGAAGTAGGTACAGGGTCGGGGACTGAAGCTTTCTTT.

V gene TRBV28 combines with J gene TRBJ2-7, with 14 bases lining up with TRBD2. The CDR3 has 16 residues. Germline values: CDR1 MDHEN, CDR2 SYDVKM. J was trimmed by 4 bases and V by 3 bases; bases with no gene match: 5. CDR3 coding DNA: TGTGCCAGCAGTTTTAGGACTAGCGGGAGGTTGTACGAGCAGTACTTC. This encodes CASSFRTSGRLYEQYF. The whole variable domain, filled in from reference TRBV28 and TRBJ2-7, reads DVKVTQSSRYLVKRTGEKVFLECVQDMDHENMFWYRQDPGLGLRLIYFSYDVKMKEKGDIPEGYSVSREKKERFSLILESASTNQTSMYLCASSFRTSGRLYEQYFGPGTRLTVT.